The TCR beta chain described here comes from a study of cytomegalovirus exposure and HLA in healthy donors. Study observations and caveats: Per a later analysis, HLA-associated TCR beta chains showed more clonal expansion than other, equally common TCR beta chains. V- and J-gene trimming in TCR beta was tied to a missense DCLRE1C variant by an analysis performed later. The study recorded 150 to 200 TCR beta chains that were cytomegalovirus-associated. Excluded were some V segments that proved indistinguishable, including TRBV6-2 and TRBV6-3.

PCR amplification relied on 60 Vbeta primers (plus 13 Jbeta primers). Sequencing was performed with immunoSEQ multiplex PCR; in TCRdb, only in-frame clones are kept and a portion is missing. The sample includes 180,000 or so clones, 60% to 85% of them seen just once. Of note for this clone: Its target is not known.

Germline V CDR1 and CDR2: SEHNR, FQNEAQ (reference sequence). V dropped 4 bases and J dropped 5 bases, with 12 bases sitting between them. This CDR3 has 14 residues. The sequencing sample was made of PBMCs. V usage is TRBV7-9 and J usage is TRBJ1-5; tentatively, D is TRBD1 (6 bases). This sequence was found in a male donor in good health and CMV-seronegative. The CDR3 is CASSSDRLDQPQHF. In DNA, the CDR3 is TGTGCCAGCAGCTCGGACAGATTAGATCAGCCCCAGCATTTT.